This T cell receptor beta chain comes out of a study of shared clonotypes between healthy human individuals. About the study: Donors had three CD4 naive, three CD4 memory, two CD8 naive and one CD8 memory plate apiece.

Study processing details: Filtering differed since immunoSEQ provided only junctions, with no quality scores. The assay was immunoSEQ multiplex PCR, and TCRdb's table has in-frame clones only and misses some. V and J calls and clone size come straight from that table; D and trimming were deduced from the DNA. The table lists under 600,000 clones, roughly 97% of them singletons. With respect to this clone: Its antigen is not known.

Findings of the study overall: The diversity represented, both genetic and in exposure history, was limited by few donors. Relative to memory subsets, naive subsets generally showed larger estimated richness.

Germline CDR1 reads MDHEN; CDR2 reads SYDVKM. The CDR3 length is 14 residues. V was shortened by 9 bases and J by 4 bases, with 18 bases between the two germline ends. The receptor comes from a young woman in good health. The rearrangement joins TRBV28 to TRBJ2-5; D is possibly TRBD2 (6 bases). The material sequenced was naive CD4+ T cells sorted from blood. The subset denotes: CD45RA+ positively selected. The CDR3 here is CASKGGAGPETQYF. The CDR3 DNA sequence: TGTGCCAGTAAAGGAGGAGCGGGTCCAGAGACCCAGTACTTC.